This TCR beta chain came from a study of T cell responses to AZD1222 COVID-19 vaccine. Sequencing used immunoSEQ multiplex PCR; TCRdb keeps in-frame clones, though not all of them. This repertoire shows 130,000 to 150,000 clones, around nine tenths found once; its top ten account for about 3%. V was cut by 5 bases and J by 4 bases, with 9 bases left in between. CDR3 length equals 13 residues. The TCR was taken from an adult in good health. The chain joins TRBV12-3 or TRBV12-4 to TRBJ2-1, with D perhaps assigned TRBD1 or TRBD2 (6 bases each). The sample in question was peripheral blood, obtained on day 0 of MenACWY control vaccination. CDR3 residues: CASSKGGYNEQFF. The CDR3, as DNA: TGTGCCAGCAGTAAGGGGGGTTACAATGAGCAGTTCTTC.